This T cell receptor (beta chain) is from a study of T-cell memory formation after mild COVID-19. Each CDR3 protein is one row after TCRdb ran MiXCR on the 5' RACE reads. Altogether about 320,000 distinct CDR3 sequences are present, about 13% being singletons, with the ten largest covering 21%. The origin of this receptor is a man younger than 30 who had mild COVID-19 (a few samples of this study predate the infection). Cell type and time point are not known. Material for sequencing was PBMCs or a T cell subset sorted from them (not recorded which).

The CDR3 DNA reads TGTGCCAGCAGAAAAGAGGGCGTAGGGGGTTCACCCCTCCACTTT. Translating gives CASRKEGVGGSPLHF. This rearrangement joins TRBV4-2 to TRBJ1-6, with D possibly matching TRBD1 (6 bases). The CDR3 consists of 15 residues. V shed 6 bases and J shed 9 bases, with 18 bases lying between them. Germline lookup yields CDR1 LGHNA and CDR2 YNFKEQ.